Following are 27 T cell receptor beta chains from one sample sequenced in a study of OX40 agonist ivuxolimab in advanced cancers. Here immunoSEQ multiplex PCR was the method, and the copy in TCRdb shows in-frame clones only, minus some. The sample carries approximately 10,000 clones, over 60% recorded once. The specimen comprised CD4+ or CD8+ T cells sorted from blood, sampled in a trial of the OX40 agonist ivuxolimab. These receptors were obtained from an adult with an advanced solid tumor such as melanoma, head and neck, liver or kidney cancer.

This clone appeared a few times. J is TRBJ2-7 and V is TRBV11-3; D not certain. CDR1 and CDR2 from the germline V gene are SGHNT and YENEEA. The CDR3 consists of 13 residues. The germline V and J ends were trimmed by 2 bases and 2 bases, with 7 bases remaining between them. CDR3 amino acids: CASSLTATYEQYF. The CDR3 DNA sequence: TGTGCCAGCAGCTTAACAGCTACCTACGAGCAGTACTTC.

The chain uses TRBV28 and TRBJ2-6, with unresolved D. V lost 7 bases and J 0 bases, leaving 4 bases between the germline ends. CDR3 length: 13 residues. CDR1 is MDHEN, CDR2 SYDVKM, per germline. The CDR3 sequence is CASNLSGANVLTF. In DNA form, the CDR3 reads TGTGCCAGCAACCTCTCTGGGGCCAACGTCCTGACTTTC.

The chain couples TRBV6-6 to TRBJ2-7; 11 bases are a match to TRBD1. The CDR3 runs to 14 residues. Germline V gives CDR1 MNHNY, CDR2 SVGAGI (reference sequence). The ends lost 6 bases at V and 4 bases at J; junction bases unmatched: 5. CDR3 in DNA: TGTGCCAGCAGCGACGGGACAGGGGGGTACGAGCAGTACTTC. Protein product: CASSDGTGGYEQYF.

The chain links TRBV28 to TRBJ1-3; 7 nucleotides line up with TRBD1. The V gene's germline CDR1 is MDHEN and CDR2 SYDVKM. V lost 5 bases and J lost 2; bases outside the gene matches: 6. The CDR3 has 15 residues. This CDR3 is CASSPRQGAGNTIYF. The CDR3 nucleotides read TGTGCCAGCAGTCCCCGTCAGGGGGCTGGAAACACCATATATTTT.

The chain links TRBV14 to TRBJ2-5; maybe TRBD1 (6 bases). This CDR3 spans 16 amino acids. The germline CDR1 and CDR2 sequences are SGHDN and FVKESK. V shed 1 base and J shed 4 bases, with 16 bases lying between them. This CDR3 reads CASSQGNTGLRETQYF. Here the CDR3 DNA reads TGTGCCAGCAGCCAAGGGAATACAGGGTTAAGAGAGACCCAGTACTTC.

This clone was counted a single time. This chain's CDR3 is CASRSAAGGPHEQYF. As DNA, the CDR3 is TGTGCCAGCCGGTCCGCTGCGGGGGGCCCGCACGAGCAGTACTTC. This sequence joins TRBV28 and TRBJ2-7, with 8 nucleotides matching TRBD2. Trimming cost V 8 bases and J 5 bases; bases outside gene matches: 14. Germline V CDR1 and CDR2: MDHEN, SYDVKM. The CDR3 runs 15 residues.

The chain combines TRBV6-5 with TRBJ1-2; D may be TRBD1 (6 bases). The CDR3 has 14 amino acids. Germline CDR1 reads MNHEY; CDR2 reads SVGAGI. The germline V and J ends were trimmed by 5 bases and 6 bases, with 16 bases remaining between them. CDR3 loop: CASSNPGGANGYTF. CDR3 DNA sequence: TGTGCCAGCAGTAACCCGGGGGGCGCGAATGGCTACACCTTC.

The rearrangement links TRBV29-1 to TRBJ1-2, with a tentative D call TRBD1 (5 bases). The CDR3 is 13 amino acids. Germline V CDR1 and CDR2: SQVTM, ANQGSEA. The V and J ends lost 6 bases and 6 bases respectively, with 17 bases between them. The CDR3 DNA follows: TGCAGCGTGGACCCCGGGGCCGGGAATGGCTACACCTTC. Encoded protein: CSVDPGAGNGYTF.

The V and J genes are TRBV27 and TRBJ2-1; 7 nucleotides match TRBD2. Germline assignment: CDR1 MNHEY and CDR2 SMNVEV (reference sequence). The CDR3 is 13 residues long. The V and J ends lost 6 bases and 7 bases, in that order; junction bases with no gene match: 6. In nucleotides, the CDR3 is TGTGCCAGCAGGGGAGGGATGATGAATGAGCAGTTCTTC. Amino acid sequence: CASRGGMMNEQFF.

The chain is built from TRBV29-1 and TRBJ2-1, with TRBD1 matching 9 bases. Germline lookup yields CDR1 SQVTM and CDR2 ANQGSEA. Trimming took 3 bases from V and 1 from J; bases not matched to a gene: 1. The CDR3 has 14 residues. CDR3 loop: CSVEGTGSYNEQFF. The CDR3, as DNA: TGCAGCGTTGAGGGGACAGGGTCCTACAATGAGCAGTTCTTC.

The CDR3 nucleotides read TGTGCCAGCAGTTTTAGGGGTACTGAAGCTTTCTTT. It codes for CASSFRGTEAFF. This chain connects TRBV27 to TRBJ1-1, with D perhaps TRBD1 (5 bases). The CDR3 is 12 amino acids. CDR1 is MNHEY and CDR2 is SMNVEV in the germline V gene (reference sequence). Trimming took off 3 bases at V and 5 bases at J, with 7 bases between the two ends.

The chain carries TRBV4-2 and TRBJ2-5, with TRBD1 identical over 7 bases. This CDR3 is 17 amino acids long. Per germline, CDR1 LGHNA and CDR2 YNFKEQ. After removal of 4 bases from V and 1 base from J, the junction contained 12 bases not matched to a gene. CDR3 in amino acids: CASSPAIGQEAQETQYF. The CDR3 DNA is TGTGCCAGCAGCCCCGCGATCGGACAGGAGGCCCAAGAGACCCAGTACTTC.

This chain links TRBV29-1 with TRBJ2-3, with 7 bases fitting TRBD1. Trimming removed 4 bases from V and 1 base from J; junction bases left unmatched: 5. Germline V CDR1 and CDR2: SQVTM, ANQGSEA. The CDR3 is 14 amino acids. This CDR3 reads CSVGTGGGTDTQYF. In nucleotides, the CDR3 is TGCAGCGTTGGGACAGGCGGTGGCACAGATACGCAGTATTTT.

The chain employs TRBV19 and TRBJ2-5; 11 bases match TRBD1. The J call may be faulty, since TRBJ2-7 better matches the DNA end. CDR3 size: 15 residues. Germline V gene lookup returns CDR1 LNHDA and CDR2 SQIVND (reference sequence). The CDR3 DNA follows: TGTGCCAGTAGTATAGGGACAGGGGGCGGCTACGAGCAGTACTTC. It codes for CASSIGTGGGYEQYF.

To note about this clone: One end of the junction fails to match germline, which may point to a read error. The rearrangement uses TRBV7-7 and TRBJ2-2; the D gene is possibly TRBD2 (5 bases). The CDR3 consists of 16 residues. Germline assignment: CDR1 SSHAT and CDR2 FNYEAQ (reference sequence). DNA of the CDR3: TGTGCTAGCAGCTTGGGAGCGGCCCCGAACACCGGGGAGCTGTTTTTT. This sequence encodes CASSLGAAPNTGELFF.

As DNA, the CDR3 is TGTGCCAGCAGCGGGACAGGGGGCCCCTACAATGAGCAGTTCTTC. Its protein product is CASSGTGGPYNEQFF. The gene calls are TRBV7-3 and TRBJ2-1; 12 nucleotides line up with TRBD1. In germline, CDR1 is SGHTA, CDR2 FQGTGA. This CDR3 contains 15 residues. J was trimmed by 2 bases and V by 5 bases; bases with no gene match: 1. The full variable domain, in which reference TRBV7-3 and TRBJ2-1 provide the parts outside the CDR3, is GAGVSQTPSNKVTEKGKYVELRCDPISGHTALYWYRQSLGQGPEFLIYFQGTGAADDSGLPNDRFFAVRPEGSVSTLKIQRTERGDSAVYLCASSGTGGPYNEQFFGPGTRLTVL.

CDR3 sequence reads: CASSQDSGPSRGEKLFF. The DNA for the CDR3 is TGCGCCAGCAGCCAAGATTCAGGACCGAGCCGGGGTGAAAAACTGTTTTTT. The chain has TRBV4-3 and TRBJ1-4, with no clear D. V was shortened by 0 bases and J by 7 bases, with 18 bases between the two germline ends. The germline gives CDR1 LGHNA, CDR2 YSLEER. This CDR3 has 17 residues.

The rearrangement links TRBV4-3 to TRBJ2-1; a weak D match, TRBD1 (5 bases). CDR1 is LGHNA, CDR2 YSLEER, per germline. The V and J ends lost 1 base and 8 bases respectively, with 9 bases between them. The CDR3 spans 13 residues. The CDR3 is CASSQGQGYEQFF. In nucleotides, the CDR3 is TGCGCCAGCAGCCAAGGGCAGGGCTATGAGCAGTTCTTC.

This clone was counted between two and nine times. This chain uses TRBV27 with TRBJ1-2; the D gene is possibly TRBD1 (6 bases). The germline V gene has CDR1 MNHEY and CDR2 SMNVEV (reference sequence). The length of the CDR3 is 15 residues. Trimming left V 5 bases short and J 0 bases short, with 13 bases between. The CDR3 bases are TGTGCCAGCAGTCGAACAGGGATGACTAACTATGGCTACACCTTC. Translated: CASSRTGMTNYGYTF.

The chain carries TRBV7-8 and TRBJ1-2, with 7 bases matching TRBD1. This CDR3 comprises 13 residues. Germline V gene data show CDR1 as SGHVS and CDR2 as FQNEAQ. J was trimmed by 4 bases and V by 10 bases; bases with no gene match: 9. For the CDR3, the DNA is TGTGCCACCTCCTCGGGACAGCCCTATGGCTACACCTTC. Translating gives CATSSGQPYGYTF.

CDR3 nucleotides: TGTGCCAGCAGCCCCGCGGCAAGCAATGAAGCTTTCTTT. Its translation is CASSPAASNEAFF. The V call is TRBV11-1, the J call TRBJ1-1, with D unresolved. V was shortened by 5 bases and J by 7 bases, with 14 bases between the two germline ends. Germline loops: CDR1 SGHAT, CDR2 FQDESV (reference sequence). This CDR3 is 13 amino acids long.

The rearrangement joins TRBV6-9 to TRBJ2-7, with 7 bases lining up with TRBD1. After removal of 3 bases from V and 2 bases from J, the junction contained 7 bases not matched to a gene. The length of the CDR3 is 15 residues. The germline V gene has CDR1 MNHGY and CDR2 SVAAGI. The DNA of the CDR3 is TGTGCCAGCAGTTACAAGGGGACAGAGACCTACGAGCAGTACTTC. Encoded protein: CASSYKGTETYEQYF.

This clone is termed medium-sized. This CDR3 reads CASSYFGPSWGQFF. CDR3 coding DNA: TGTGCCAGCAGTTACTTTGGTCCTAGCTGGGGGCAGTTCTTC. This chain connects TRBV6-6 to TRBJ2-1, with D maybe TRBD2 (5 bases). V was pared by 1 base and J by 12 bases, with 16 bases between. CDR3 size: 14 residues. Germline assignment: CDR1 MNHNY and CDR2 SVGAGI (reference sequence).

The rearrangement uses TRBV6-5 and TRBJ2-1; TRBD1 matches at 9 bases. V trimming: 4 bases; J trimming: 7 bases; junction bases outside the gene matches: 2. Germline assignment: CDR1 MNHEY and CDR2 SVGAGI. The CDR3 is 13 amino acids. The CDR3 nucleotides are TGTGCCAGCAGTTCCGGACAGGGGAATGAGCAGTTCTTC. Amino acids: CASSSGQGNEQFF.

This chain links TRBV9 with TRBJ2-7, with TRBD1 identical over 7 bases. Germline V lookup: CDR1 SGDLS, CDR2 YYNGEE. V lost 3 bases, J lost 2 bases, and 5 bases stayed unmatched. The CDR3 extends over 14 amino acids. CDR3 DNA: TGTGCCAGCAGCGCTACGCAGGGGGCCTACGAGCAGTACTTC. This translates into CASSATQGAYEQYF.

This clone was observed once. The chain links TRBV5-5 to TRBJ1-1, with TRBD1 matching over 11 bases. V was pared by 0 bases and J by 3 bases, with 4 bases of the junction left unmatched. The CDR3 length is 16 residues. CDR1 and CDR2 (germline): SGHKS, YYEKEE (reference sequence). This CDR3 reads CASSLERDRGDTEAFF. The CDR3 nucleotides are TGTGCCAGCAGCTTGGAGCGGGACAGGGGGGACACTGAAGCTTTCTTT.

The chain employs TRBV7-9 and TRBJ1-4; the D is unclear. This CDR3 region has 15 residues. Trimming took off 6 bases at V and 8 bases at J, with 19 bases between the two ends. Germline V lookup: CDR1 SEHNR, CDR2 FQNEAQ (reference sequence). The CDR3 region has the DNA TGTGCCAGCAGGCCAAGTCTGGGCAGCAACGAAAAACTGTTTTTT. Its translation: CASRPSLGSNEKLFF.